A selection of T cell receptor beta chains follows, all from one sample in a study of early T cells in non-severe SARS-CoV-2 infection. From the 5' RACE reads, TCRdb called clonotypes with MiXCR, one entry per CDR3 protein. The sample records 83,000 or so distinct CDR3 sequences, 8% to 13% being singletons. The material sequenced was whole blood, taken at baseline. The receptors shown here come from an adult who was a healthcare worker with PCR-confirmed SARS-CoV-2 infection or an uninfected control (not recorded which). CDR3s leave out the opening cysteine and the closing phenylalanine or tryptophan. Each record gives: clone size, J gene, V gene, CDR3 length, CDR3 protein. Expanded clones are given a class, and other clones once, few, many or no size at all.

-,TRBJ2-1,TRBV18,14,ASSPTRSGSRNEQF
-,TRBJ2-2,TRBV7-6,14,ASSLTSGANTGELF
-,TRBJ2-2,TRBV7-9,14,ASSTPGLAGAGELF
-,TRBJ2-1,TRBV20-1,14,SARDSASAAYNEQF
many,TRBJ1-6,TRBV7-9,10,ASSSEDSPLH
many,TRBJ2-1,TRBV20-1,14,SAREEHQISYNEQF
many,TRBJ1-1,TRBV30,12,ACHRTGSNTEAF
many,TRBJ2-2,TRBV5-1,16,ASSLKGGLWSTLGELF
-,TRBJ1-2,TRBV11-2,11,ASSLAGANGYT
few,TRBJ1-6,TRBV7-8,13,ASSADRGTYSPLH
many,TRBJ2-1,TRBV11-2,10,ASSYSGDEQF
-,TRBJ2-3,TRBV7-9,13,ASSFSNTNTDTQY
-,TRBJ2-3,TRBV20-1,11,SARGREVDTQY
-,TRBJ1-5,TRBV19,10,ASRGSNQPQH
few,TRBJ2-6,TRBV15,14,ATSRDPGSGANVLT
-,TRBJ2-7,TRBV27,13,VSRTSGSGPYEQY
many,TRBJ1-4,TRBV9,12,ASSLTATNEKLF
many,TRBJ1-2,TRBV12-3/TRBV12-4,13,ASSLAKGGAHGYT
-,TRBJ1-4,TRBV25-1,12,ASSEYKGNEKLF
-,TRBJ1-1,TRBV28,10,ASRGTVYEAF
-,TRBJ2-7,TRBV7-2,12,ASSLVAGGGEQY
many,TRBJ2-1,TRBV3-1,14,ASSQALAGGPHEQF
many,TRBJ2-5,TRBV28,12,ASSLKLGRETQY
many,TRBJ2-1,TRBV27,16,ASSFDPPTMAPFNEQF
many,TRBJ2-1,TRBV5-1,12,ASAPGTDHNEQF
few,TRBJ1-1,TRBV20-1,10,SASPGGNEFF
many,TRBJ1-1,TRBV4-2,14,ASSPSISRSNTEAF
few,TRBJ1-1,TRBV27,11,ASSFGGLTEAF
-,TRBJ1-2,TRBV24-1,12,ATSDVRDNYGYT
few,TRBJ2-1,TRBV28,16,ASSTSSGRGKSYNEQF
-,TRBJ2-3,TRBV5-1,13,ASSLLGRGADTQY
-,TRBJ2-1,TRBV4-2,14,ASSQGTSDTDNEQF
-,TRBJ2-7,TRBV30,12,AWSSGLAGVEQY
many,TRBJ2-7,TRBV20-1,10,SAIPSPYEQY
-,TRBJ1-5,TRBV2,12,ASNDGTAPQPQH
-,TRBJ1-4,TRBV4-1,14,ASSQERRNVVEKLF
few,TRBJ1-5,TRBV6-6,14,ASAGYPDSLRPAQH